This entry is about one T cell receptor (beta chain). Other DNA sequences in the sample encode the same CDR3. The sample comes from a study of cytomegalovirus exposure and HLA in healthy donors. V was pared by 6 bases and J by 3 bases, with 5 bases of the junction left unmatched. CDR3 size: 13 residues. Germline CDR1 reads MNHEY; CDR2 reads SVGAGI. PCR employed 60 Vbeta and 13 Jbeta primers. As processed by the authors: As a later analysis found, there were 80 million or so unique TCR beta chains, of which 8.5 million to 13 million were shared. Using immunoSEQ multiplex PCR, the repertoire was profiled, and TCRdb retains in-frame clones only, with some absent. V, J and clone size are those of that table, while D and trimming were read from the DNA. The top ten clones hold roughly 0.8% of a sample with 150,000 to 200,000 clones, approximately 85% of them seen once.

The sequenced sample consisted of PBMCs. This chain joins TRBV6-5 and TRBJ2-7, with 7 bases that match TRBD2. The receptor was derived from a woman in her late teens or twenties in good health and CMV-seronegative. The CDR3 DNA reads as TGTGCCAGCAGCCGCCCGGGGGGCTACGAGCAGTACTTC. Translated, it gives CASSRPGGYEQYF.